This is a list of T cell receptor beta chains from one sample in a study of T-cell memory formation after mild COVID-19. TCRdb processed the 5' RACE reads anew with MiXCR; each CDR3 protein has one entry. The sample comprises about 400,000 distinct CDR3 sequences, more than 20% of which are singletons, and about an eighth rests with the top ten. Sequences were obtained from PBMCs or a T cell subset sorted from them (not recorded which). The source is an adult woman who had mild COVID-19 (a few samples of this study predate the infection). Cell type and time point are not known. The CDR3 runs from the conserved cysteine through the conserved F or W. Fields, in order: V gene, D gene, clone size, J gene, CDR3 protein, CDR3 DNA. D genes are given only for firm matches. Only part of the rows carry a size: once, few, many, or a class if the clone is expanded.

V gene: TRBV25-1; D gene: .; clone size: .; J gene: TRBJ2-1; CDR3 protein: CASSDWALAKTNEQFF; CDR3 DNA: TGTGCCAGCAGTGATTGGGCCCTAGCGAAGACCAATGAGCAGTTCTTC
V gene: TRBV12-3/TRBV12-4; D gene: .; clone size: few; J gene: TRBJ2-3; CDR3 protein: CASSPKTNAADTQYF; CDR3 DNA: TGTGCCAGCAGCCCGAAGACAAACGCGGCAGATACGCAGTATTTT
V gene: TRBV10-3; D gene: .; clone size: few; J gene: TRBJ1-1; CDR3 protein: CAISDPQRNTEAFF; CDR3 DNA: TGTGCCATCAGTGATCCCCAGCGGAACACTGAAGCTTTCTTT
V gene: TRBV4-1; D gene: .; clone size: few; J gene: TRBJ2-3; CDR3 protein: CASSQDPWLDTKSTDTQYF; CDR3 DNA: TGCGCCAGCAGCCAAGATCCCTGGTTAGACACTAAGAGCACAGATACGCAGTATTTT
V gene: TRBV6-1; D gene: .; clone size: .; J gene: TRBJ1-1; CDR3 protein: CASTSVMYTEAFF; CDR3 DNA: TGTGCCAGCACGAGCGTAATGTACACTGAAGCTTTCTTT
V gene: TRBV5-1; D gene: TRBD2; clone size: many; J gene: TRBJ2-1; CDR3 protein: CASSRSVGRGEQFF; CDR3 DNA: TGCGCCAGCAGCCGGTCTGTAGGGCGGGGGGAGCAGTTCTTC
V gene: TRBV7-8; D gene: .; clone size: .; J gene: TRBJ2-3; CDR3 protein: CASSLSGSRADTQYF; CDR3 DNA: TGTGCCAGCAGCTTATCAGGGTCTCGCGCAGATACGCAGTATTTT
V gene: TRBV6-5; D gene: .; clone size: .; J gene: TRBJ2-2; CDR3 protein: CASSSRDFHRELFF; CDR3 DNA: TGTGCCAGCAGTTCCCGGGACTTTCACCGGGAGCTGTTTTTT
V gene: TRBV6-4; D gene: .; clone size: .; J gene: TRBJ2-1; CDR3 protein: CATSSGYYNEQFF; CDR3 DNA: TGTGCCACCAGTAGTGGGTATTACAATGAGCAGTTCTTC
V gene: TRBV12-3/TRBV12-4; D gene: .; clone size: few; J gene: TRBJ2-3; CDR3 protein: CASSPRVDTQYF; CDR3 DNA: TGTGCCAGCAGTCCTAGAGTAGATACGCAGTATTTT
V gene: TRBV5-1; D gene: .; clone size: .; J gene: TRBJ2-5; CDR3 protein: CASSLMPQETQYF; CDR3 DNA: TGCGCCAGCAGCCTTATGCCTCAAGAGACCCAGTACTTC
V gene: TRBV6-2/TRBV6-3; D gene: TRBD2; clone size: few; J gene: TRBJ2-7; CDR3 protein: CASSVAGTDYEQYF; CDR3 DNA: TGTGCCAGCAGTGTAGCGGGGACGGATTACGAGCAGTACTTC
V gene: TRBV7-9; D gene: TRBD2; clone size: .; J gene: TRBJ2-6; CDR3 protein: CASSLLAGESGANVLTF; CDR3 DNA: TGTGCCAGCAGCTTACTAGCGGGAGAATCCGGGGCCAACGTCCTGACTTTC
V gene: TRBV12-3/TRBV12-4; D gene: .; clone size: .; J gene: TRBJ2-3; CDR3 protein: CASSSPGPPYF; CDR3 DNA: TGTGCCAGCAGTTCTCCGGGCCCCCCGTATTTT
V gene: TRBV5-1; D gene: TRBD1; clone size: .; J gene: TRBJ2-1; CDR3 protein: CASSWAGTGYNEQFF; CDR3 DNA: TGCGCCAGCAGCTGGGCGGGGACAGGGTACAATGAGCAGTTCTTC
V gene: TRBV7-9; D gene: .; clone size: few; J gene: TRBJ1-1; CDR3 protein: CASSPQAPEAFF; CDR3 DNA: TGTGCCAGCAGCCCACAAGCACCTGAAGCTTTCTTT
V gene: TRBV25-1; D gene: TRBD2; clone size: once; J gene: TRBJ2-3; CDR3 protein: CASTPRGGVSDTQYF; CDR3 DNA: TGTGCCAGCACCCCCCGGGGGGGCGTCTCAGATACGCAGTATTTT
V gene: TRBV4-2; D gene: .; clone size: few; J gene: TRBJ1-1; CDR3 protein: CASSQGITGNTEAFF; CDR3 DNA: TGTGCCAGCAGCCAAGGTATTACAGGGAACACTGAAGCTTTCTTT
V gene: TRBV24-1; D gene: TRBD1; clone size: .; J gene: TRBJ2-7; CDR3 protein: CATSEEGQGDPYEQYF; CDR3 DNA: TGTGCCACCAGTGAGGAGGGACAGGGTGATCCCTACGAGCAGTACTTC
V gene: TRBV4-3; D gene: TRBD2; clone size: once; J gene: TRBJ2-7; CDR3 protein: CASSQAPAGLAGGEQYF; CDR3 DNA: TGCGCCAGCAGCCAGGCCCCGGCGGGACTAGCGGGAGGCGAGCAGTACTTC
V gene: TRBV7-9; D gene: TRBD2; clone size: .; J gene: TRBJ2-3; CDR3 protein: CASSLVGLAETDTQYF; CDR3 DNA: TGTGCCAGCAGCTTAGTGGGCCTAGCGGAGACAGATACGCAGTATTTT
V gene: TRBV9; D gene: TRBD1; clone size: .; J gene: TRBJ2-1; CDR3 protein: CASSTSGGNEQFF; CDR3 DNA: TGTGCCAGCAGCACATCAGGGGGAAATGAGCAGTTCTTC
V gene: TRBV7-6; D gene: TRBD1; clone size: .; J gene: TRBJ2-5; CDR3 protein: CASSLAGTGGLGETQYF; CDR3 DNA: TGTGCCAGCAGCTTAGCTGGGACAGGGGGCTTAGGAGAGACCCAGTACTTC
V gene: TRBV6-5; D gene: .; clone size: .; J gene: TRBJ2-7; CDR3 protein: CASSYRHEQYF; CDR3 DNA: TGTGCCAGCAGTTACCGTCACGAGCAGTACTTC
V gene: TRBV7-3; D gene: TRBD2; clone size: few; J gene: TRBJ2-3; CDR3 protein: CASTLIGGSSDTQYF; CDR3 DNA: TGTGCCAGTACGCTTATCGGCGGGAGTTCAGATACGCAGTATTTT
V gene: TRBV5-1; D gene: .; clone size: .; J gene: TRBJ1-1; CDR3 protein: CASWIGRVRTEAFF; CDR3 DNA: TGCGCCAGCTGGATTGGACGAGTCCGCACTGAAGCTTTCTTT
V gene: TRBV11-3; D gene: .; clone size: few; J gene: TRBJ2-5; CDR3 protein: CASSGNSETQYF; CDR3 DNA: TGTGCCAGCAGCGGGAATTCAGAGACCCAGTACTTC
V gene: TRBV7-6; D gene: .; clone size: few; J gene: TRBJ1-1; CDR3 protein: CASSFLGYTEAFF; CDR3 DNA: TGTGCCAGCAGCTTCTTGGGGTACACTGAAGCTTTCTTT
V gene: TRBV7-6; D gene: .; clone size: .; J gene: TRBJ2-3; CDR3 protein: CASSSWLRGPRTDTQYF; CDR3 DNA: TGTGCCAGCAGCTCGTGGCTACGCGGGCCTCGCACAGATACGCAGTATTTT
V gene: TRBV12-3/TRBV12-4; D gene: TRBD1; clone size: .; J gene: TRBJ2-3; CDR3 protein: CASRTGTGSTDTQYF; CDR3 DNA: TGTGCCAGCAGGACCGGGACAGGATCGACAGATACGCAGTATTTT
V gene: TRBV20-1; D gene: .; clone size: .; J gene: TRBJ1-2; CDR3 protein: CSASMANRVNYGYTF; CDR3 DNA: TGCAGTGCTAGTATGGCGAACAGGGTGAACTATGGCTACACCTTC
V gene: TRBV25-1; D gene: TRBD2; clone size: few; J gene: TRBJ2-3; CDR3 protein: CASSEWEDGGFAQYF; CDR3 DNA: TGTGCCAGCAGTGAATGGGAAGACGGGGGGTTTGCGCAGTATTTT
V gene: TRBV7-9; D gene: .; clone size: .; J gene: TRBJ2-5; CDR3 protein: CASSLVGLETQYF; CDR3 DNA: TGTGCCAGCAGCTTAGTAGGATTGGAGACCCAGTACTTC
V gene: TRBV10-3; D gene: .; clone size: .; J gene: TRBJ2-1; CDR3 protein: CAISESPGYNEQFF; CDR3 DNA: TGTGCCATCAGTGAGTCCCCGGGCTACAATGAGCAGTTCTTC
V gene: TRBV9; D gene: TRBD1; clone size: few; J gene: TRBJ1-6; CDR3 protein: CASSPRTGNSPLHF; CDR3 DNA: TGTGCCAGCAGCCCTCGGACAGGGAATTCACCCCTCCACTTT
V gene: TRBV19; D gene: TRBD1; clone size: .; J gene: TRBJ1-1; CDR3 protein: CASSTTGAQNTEAFF; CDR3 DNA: TGTGCCAGTAGTACCACAGGGGCCCAGAACACTGAAGCTTTCTTT
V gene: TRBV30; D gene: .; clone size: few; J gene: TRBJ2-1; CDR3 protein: CAWRTANEQFF; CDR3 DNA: TGTGCCTGGAGAACGGCTAATGAGCAGTTCTTC
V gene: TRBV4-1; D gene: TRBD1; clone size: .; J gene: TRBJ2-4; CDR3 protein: CASSQAGQGVGKNIQYF; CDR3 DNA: TGCGCCAGCAGCCAAGCGGGACAGGGAGTGGGTAAAAACATTCAGTACTTC
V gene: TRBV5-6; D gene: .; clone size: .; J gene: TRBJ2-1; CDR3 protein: CASSMGADEQFF; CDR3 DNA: TGTGCCAGCAGCATGGGCGCGGACGAGCAGTTCTTC
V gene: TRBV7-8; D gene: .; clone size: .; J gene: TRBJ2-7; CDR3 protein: CASSLTTADFHSYEQYF; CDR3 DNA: TGTGCCAGCAGCCTAACAACAGCCGACTTTCATTCCTACGAGCAGTACTTC
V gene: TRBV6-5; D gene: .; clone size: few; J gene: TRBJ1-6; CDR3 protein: CASSYAGTPNSPLHF; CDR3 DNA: TGTGCCAGCAGTTACGCCGGGACACCAAATTCACCCCTCCACTTT
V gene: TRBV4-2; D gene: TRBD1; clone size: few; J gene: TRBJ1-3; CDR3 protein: CASSQGQGAAGNTIYF; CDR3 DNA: TGTGCCAGCAGCCAAGGACAGGGGGCGGCTGGAAACACCATATATTTT
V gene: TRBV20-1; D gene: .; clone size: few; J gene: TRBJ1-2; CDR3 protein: CSARGGGNYGYTF; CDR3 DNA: TGCAGTGCGAGGGGAGGGGGAAACTATGGCTACACCTTC
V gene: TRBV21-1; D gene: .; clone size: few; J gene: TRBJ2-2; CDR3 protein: CARRDGNTGELFF; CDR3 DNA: TGTGCCAGGCGGGACGGAAACACCGGGGAGCTGTTTTTT
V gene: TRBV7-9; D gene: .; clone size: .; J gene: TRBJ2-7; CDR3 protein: CASSSALFLSYEQYF; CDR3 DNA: TGTGCCAGCAGCTCCGCGTTATTTCTCTCCTACGAGCAGTACTTC
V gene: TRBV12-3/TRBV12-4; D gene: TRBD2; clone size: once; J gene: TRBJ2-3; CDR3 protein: CASSLRGAGGDTQYF; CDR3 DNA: TGTGCCAGCAGTTTACGGGGGGCGGGGGGAGATACGCAGTATTTT